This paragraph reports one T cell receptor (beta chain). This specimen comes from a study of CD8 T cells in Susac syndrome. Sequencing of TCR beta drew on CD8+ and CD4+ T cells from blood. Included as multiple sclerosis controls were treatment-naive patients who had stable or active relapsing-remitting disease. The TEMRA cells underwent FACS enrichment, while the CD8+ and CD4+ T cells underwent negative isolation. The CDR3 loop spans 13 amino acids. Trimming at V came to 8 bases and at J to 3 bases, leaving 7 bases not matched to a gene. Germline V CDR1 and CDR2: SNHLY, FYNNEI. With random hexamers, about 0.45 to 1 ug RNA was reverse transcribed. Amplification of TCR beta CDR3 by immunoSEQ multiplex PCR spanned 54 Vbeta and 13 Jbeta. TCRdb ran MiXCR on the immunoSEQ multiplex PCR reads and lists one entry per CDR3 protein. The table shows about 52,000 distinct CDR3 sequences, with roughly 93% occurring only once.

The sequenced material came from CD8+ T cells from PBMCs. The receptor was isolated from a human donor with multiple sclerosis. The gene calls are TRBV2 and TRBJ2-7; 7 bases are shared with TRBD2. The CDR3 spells CASGEGRHYEQYF. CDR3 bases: TGTGCCAGCGGGGAGGGACGGCACTACGAGCAGTACTTC.